What follows describes a single T cell receptor beta chain. This sample is drawn from a study of cytomegalovirus exposure and HLA in healthy donors. The CDR3 sequence is 15 residues long. The J segment lost 4 bases and the V segment lost 4 bases, leaving 8 bases of the junction unmatched. CDR1 MGHDK and CDR2 SYGVNS come from the germline V gene. The PCR used 60 Vbeta and 13 Jbeta primers. The protocol was immunoSEQ multiplex PCR, while the TCRdb copy is restricted to in-frame clones and leaves out a portion. The table has about 150,000 clones, about 75% seen once. The sample was PBMCs. This sequence was found in a man aged 18 to 35 in good health and CMV-seronegative. V and J are TRBV25-1 and TRBJ2-5; 8 nucleotides agree with TRBD2. The CDR3 sequence is CASSVHGGGGETQYF. The CDR3 DNA is TGTGCCAGCAGTGTCCACGGGGGGGGCGGAGAGACCCAGTACTTC.